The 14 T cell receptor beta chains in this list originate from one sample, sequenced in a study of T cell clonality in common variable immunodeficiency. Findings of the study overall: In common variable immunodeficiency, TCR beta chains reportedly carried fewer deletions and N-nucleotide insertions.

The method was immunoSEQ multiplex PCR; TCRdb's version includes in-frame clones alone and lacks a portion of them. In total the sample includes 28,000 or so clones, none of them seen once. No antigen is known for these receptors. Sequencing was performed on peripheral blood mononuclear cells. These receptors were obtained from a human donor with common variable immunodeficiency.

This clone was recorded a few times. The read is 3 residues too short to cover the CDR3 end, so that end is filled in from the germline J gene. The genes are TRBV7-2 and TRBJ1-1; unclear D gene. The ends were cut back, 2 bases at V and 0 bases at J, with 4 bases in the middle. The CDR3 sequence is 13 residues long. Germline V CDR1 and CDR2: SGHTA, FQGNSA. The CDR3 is CASSLFMNTEAFF. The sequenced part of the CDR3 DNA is TGTGCCAGCAGCTTATTTATGAACACTGAA.

The covered CDR3 bases are TGTGCCAGCGGGGAAGGGCGAGGGGGCGAG. It specifies CASGEGRGGE. The whole CDR3 protein reads CASGEGRGGEQYF. This sequence joins TRBV2 and TRBJ2-7, with a tentative D call TRBD1 (6 bases). The read terminates 3 residues before the CDR3 end, so the remaining end is supplied by the germline J gene. The CDR3 consists of 13 residues. The V end was cut by 8 bases, the J end by 6 bases, with 17 bases between. Per germline, CDR1 SNHLY and CDR2 FYNNEI.

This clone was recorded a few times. This CDR3 is CASSQHGQSSNQPQHF. The CDR3 DNA, read in part, is TGTGCCAGCAGCCAGCATGGGCAATCGAGCAATCAGCCC. V gene TRBV7-8 combines with J gene TRBJ1-5; D unresolved. The read gets to within 3 residues of the CDR3 end, and the germline J gene fills in the rest. From germline, CDR1 is SGHVS and CDR2 FQNEAQ. This CDR3 is 16 amino acids long. V gave up 5 bases and J gave up 1 base, with 15 bases separating them.

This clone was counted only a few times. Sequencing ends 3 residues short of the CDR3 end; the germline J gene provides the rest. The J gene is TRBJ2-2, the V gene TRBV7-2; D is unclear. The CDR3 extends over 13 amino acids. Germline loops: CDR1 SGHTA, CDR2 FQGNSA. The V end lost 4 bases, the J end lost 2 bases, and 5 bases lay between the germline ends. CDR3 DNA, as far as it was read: TGTGCCAGCAGCTCTCCCAACACCGGGGAG. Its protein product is CASSSPNTGE. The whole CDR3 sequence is CASSSPNTGELFF.

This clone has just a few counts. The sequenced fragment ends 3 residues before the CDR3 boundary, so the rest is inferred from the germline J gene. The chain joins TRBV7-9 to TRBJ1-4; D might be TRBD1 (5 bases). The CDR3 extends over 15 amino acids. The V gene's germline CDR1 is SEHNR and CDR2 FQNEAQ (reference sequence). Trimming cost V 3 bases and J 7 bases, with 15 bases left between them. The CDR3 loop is CASSFSLGAGEKLFF. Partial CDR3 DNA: TGTGCCAGCAGCTTTTCCCTAGGGGCAGGTGAAAAA.

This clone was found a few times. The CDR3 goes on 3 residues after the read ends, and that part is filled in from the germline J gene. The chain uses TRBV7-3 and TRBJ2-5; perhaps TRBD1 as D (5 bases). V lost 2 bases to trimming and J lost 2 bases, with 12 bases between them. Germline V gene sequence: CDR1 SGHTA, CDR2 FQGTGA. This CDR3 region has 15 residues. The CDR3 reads CASSLAATAQETQYF. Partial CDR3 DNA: TGTGCCAGCAGCTTAGCAGCGACAGCACAAGAGACC.

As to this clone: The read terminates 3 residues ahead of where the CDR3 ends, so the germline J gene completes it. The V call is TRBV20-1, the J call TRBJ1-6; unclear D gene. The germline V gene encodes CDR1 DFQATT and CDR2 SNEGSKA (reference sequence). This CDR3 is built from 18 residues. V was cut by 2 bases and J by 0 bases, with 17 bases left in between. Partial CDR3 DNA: TGCAGTGCTAGAAAACTGACAAGTAGAAGCTCCTATAATTCACCC. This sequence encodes CSARKLTSRSSYNSP. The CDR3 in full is CSARKLTSRSSYNSPLHF.

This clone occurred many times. CDR3 DNA (partial): TGTGCCAGCAGCCAGGGACTAGCGGATAGCAATGAG. Translating gives CASSQGLADSNE. The CDR3 as a whole reads CASSQGLADSNEQFF. The V gene is TRBV4-2, the J gene TRBJ2-1, with TRBD2 matching 11 bases. Read data end 3 residues before the CDR3 end; the end is taken from the germline J gene. The CDR3 has 15 amino acids. V gave up 3 bases and J gave up 6 bases; unmatched junction bases: 4. Germline CDR1 and CDR2: LGHNA and YNFKEQ.

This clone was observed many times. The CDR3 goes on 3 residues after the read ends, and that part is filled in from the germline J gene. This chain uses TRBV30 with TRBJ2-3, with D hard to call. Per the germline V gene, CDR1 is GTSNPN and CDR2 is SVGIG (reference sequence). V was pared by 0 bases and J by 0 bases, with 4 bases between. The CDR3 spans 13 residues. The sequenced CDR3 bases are TGTGCCTGGAGTGTACTCAGCACAGATACG. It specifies CAWSVLSTDT. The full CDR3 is CAWSVLSTDTQYF.

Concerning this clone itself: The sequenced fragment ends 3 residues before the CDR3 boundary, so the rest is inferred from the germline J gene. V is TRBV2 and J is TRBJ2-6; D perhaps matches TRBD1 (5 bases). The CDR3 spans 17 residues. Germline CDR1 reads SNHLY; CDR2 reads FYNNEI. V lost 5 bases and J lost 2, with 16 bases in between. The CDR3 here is CASSQSRLRAGANVLTF. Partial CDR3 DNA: TGTGCCAGCAGTCAAAGCCGCCTCAGGGCTGGGGCCAACGTC.

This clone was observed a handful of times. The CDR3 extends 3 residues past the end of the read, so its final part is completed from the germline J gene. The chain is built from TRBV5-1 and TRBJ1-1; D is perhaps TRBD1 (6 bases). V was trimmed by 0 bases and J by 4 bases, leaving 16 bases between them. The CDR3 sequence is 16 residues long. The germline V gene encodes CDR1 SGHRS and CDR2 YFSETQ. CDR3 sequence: CASSLGTGLGGTEAFF. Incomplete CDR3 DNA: TGCGCCAGCAGCTTGGGAACAGGGTTAGGAGGCACTGAA.

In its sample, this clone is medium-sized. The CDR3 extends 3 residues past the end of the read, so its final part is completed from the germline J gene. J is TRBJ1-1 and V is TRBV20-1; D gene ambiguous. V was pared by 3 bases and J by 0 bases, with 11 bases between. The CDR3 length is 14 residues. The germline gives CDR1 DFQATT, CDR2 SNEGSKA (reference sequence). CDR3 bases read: TGCAGTGCTAGGGCGGTGGAAATGAACACTGAA. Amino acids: CSARAVEMNTE. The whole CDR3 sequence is CSARAVEMNTEAFF.

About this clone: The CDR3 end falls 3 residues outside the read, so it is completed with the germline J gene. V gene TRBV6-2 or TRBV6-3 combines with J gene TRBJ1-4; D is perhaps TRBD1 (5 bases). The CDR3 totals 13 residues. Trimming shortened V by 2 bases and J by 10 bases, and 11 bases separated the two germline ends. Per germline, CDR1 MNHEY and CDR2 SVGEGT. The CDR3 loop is CASSYGDSAKLFF. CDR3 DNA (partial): TGTGCCAGCAGTTACGGCGACAGCGCAAAA.

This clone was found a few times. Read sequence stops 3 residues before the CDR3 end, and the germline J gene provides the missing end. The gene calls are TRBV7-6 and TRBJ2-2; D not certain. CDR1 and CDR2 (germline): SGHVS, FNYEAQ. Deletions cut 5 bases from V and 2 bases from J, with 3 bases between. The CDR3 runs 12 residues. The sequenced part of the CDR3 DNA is TGTGCCAGCAGCCTCAACACCGGGGAG. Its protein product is CASSLNTGE. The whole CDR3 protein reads CASSLNTGELFF.